This T cell receptor (beta chain) is from a study of T cell repertoires in cytomegalovirus infection. TCRdb re-called the reads through MiXCR, storing one row per CDR3 protein. The table records more than 650,000 distinct CDR3 sequences, about a third of them present only once. This clonotype was picked up a small number of times. V was trimmed by 3 bases and J by 3 bases, leaving 14 bases between them. The CDR3 is 15 residues long. The sequenced sample was PBMCs. The chain recombines TRBV12-3 or TRBV12-4 with TRBJ2-5; D possibly uses TRBD1 or TRBD2 (5 bases each). The source is a human donor in good health (CMV status not recorded). Some clones in this sample may be carry-over from other donors' samples. CDR3 sequence: CASSFPPLGEETQYF. As DNA, the CDR3 is TGTGCCAGCAGTTTTCCCCCACTGGGGGAAGAGACCCAGTACTTC.